A selection of T cell receptor beta chains follows, all from one sample in a study of shared clonotypes between healthy human individuals. TCRdb keeps only in-frame clones here, not all; method: immunoSEQ multiplex PCR. The table shows around 1,900,000 clones, with just under 95% occurring only once. Input material: naive CD8+ T cells from PBMCs. These receptors were taken from a man between 18 and 35 years old in good health. Some clones in this sample may be carry-over from other donors' samples. CDR3s include the opening cysteine and the closing phenylalanine or tryptophan. The D gene is left open where the match is weak. Size is stated for part of the rows, as once, few or many counts, or as a class when the clone is expanded.

clone size	D gene	V gene	J gene	CDR3 DNA	CDR3 protein
once	TRBD1	TRBV7-8	TRBJ1-1	TGTGCCAGCAGCCTCGGGACAGGGGCAATGAACACTGAAGCTTTCTTT	CASSLGTGAMNTEAFF
-	-	TRBV10-2	TRBJ1-2	TGCGCCAGCAGTGCGGACAGACACGGCTATGGCTACACCTTC	CASSADRHGYGYTF
-	-	TRBV28	TRBJ1-4	TGTGCCAGCAGGCCAAGACAGACCGCAACTAATGAAAAACTGTTTTTT	CASRPRQTATNEKLFF
-	-	TRBV9	TRBJ2-7	TGTGCCAGCAGCCCCAATCCTACCTCCTACGAGCAGTACTTC	CASSPNPTSYEQYF
-	-	TRBV11-2	TRBJ1-2	TGTGCCAGCAGCTTAGCTGATACTTATGGCTACACCTTC	CASSLADTYGYTF
-	TRBD2	TRBV9	TRBJ2-1	TGTGCCAGCAGCGTAGGCCCGGGACTAGCGTCCAATGAGCAGTTCTTC	CASSVGPGLASNEQFF
-	-	TRBV4-3	TRBJ2-7	TGCGCCAGCAGCCCCCGGACTACCTTTCCCTACGAGCAGTACTTC	CASSPRTTFPYEQYF
-	-	TRBV21-1	TRBJ2-3	TGTGCCAAGAGGGGGCGGAGGGCAGATACGCAGTATTTT	CAKRGRRADTQYF
-	-	TRBV7-8	TRBJ1-5	TGTGCCAGCAGCCGGTCCCCCGGAGGAAATCAGCCCCAGCATTTT	CASSRSPGGNQPQHF
-	-	TRBV27	TRBJ1-2	TGTGCCAGCAGTTTAGTCACAGGGACTAGCTTTAACTATGGCTACACCTTC	CASSLVTGTSFNYGYTF
-	TRBD1	TRBV6-1	TRBJ2-5	TGTGCCAGCAGTGAATTCTTCCGGACAGGGGAAGAGACCCAGTACTTC	CASSEFFRTGEETQYF
once	-	TRBV27	TRBJ2-3	TGTGCCAGCAGTTCCGAAACAGATACGCAGTATTTT	CASSSETDTQYF
-	TRBD2	TRBV4-2	TRBJ2-7	TGTGCCAGCAGCCCCACTAGCGCGGACTCCTACGAGCAGTACTTC	CASSPTSADSYEQYF
-	TRBD2	TRBV14	TRBJ2-5	TGTGCCAGCAGCCAAGCCAGCGGGAGGGCCAAGGGAGAGACCCAGTACTTC	CASSQASGRAKGETQYF
-	TRBD2	TRBV27	TRBJ2-3	TGTGCCAGCAGTTTTGTCCCGGGGGGGGATACGCAGTATTTT	CASSFVPGGDTQYF
once	TRBD2	TRBV2	TRBJ2-1	TGTGCCAGCAGGGATTTACCTAGCGGTATCTACAATGAGCAGTTCTTC	CASRDLPSGIYNEQFF
-	TRBD2	TRBV7-8	TRBJ2-7	TGTGCCAGCAGCTTAGTACGTCTAGCGGGAGGAGGTTACGAGCAGTACTTC	CASSLVRLAGGGYEQYF
-	-	TRBV11-2	TRBJ2-7	TGTGCCAGCAGCGCAGGGTACTACGAGCAGTACTTC	CASSAGYYEQYF
-	-	TRBV9	TRBJ1-1	TGTGCCAGCAGCGTAGTGGAAGGCACTGAAGCTTTCTTT	CASSVVEGTEAFF
-	-	TRBV7-9	TRBJ2-6	TGTGCCAGCAGCTTAGATCCGGGCTCTGGGGCCAACGTCCTGACTTTC	CASSLDPGSGANVLTF
once	TRBD1	TRBV19	TRBJ1-5	TGTGCCAGTAGTATCCTCGGGACAGGGGGCGTCTTACAGCCCCAGCATTTT	CASSILGTGGVLQPQHF
-	TRBD1	TRBV30	TRBJ1-1	TGTGCCTGGAGTCAGCAGGGGGGCACTGAAGCTTTCTTT	CAWSQQGGTEAFF
-	TRBD1	TRBV30	TRBJ1-1	TGTGCCTGGGGGGGACAGGACCCCGGGGGGACTGAAGCTTTCTTT	CAWGGQDPGGTEAFF
few	TRBD1	TRBV28	TRBJ1-5	TGTGCCAGCAGTTCGCCGGGACAGGGGGCATTCAATCAGCCCCAGCATTTT	CASSSPGQGAFNQPQHF
-	-	TRBV14	TRBJ1-2	TGTGCCAGCAGCCACTTTATCCGGGACACGGGAGACCTTAACTATGGCTACACCTTC	CASSHFIRDTGDLNYGYTF
-	-	TRBV15	TRBJ2-1	TGTGCCACCAGCGGAGAGGGAGAATCCTACAATGAGCAGTTCTTC	CATSGEGESYNEQFF
-	-	TRBV25-1	TRBJ2-3	TGTGCCAGCAGTGAATATCCTAGGGGGGGCGAGACAGATACGCAGTATTTT	CASSEYPRGGETDTQYF
-	TRBD2	TRBV7-9	TRBJ2-3	TGTGCCAGCACCACTGGGGAGGGAACAGATACGCAGTATTTT	CASTTGEGTDTQYF
-	-	TRBV5-6	TRBJ2-7	TGTGCCAGCAGCTTGTGGGGGACTGCCTACGAGCAGTACTTC	CASSLWGTAYEQYF
once	TRBD2	TRBV25-1	TRBJ2-7	TGTGCCAGCAGACGGACTAGTCTCCCTTACGAGCAGTACTTC	CASRRTSLPYEQYF
-	TRBD2	TRBV10-3	TRBJ2-7	TGTGCCATCAGTGAGTCTACTAGCGGGACGCACAGCTACGAGCAGTACTTC	CAISESTSGTHSYEQYF
-	-	TRBV27	TRBJ2-3	TGTGCCAGCAGTTCCTACTCAGATACGCAGTATTTT	CASSSYSDTQYF
-	TRBD2	TRBV27	TRBJ2-7	TGTGCCAGCAGTGCCGGGGGGACCTACGAGCAGTACTTC	CASSAGGTYEQYF
-	TRBD2	TRBV9	TRBJ2-3	TGTGCCAGCAGCCCGAGGACTAGCGGGAGCTCAGATACGCAGTATTTT	CASSPRTSGSSDTQYF
-	-	TRBV7-2	TRBJ2-5	TGTGCCAGCAGCTACAGTTGGGGGGACCAAGAGACCCAGTACTTC	CASSYSWGDQETQYF
-	-	TRBV5-8	TRBJ1-1	TGTGCCAGCAGCCCACAGGGAAGTCGGACTGAAGCTTTCTTT	CASSPQGSRTEAFF
-	TRBD2	TRBV9	TRBJ2-2	TGTGCCAGCAGCCCCCCCCTCGCTAGCGGGAGCATAACCGGGGAGCTGTTTTTT	CASSPPLASGSITGELFF
-	-	TRBV4-3	TRBJ2-7	TGCGCCAGCAGCCAAGATAGGACCGGTCTCTACGAGCAGTACTTC	CASSQDRTGLYEQYF
-	-	TRBV21-1	TRBJ2-7	TGTGCCAGCAGCACACGCGGGGGGCGGACCTACGAGCAGTACTTC	CASSTRGGRTYEQYF
-	TRBD2	TRBV10-2	TRBJ2-1	TGCGCCAGCAAACACCCCGGACTAGCGGGCGCTGAGCAGTTCTTC	CASKHPGLAGAEQFF
-	-	TRBV2	TRBJ2-5	TGTGCCAGCAGTGAGCGAGGGAGGCCGCCTCACTTC	CASSERGRPPHF
-	-	TRBV5-6	TRBJ2-1	TGTGCCAGCAGCTTGGATAGCGGTGAGCAGTTCTTC	CASSLDSGEQFF
-	-	TRBV5-6	TRBJ2-7	TGTGCCAGCACCGGCGGTCCCAAGAACGAGCAGTACTTC	CASTGGPKNEQYF
-	-	TRBV27	TRBJ2-3	TGTGCCACCCTGGACGGCAGCACAGATACGCAGTATTTT	CATLDGSTDTQYF
once	-	TRBV9	TRBJ2-1	TGTGCCAGCAGCCCTGGAGGGGGCGCCTACAATGAGCAGTTCTTC	CASSPGGGAYNEQFF
-	-	TRBV28	TRBJ2-7	TGTGCCAGCAGTTTATTGACGGGGATCACCTACGAGCAGTACTTC	CASSLLTGITYEQYF
-	TRBD1	TRBV6-5	TRBJ2-7	TGTGCCAGCAGTTACACCCTACAGGGGGCTCCCTACGAGCAGTACTTC	CASSYTLQGAPYEQYF
once	-	TRBV5-6	TRBJ2-1	TGTGCCAGCAGCTTGGCGTGGAGCTCCTACAATGAGCAGTTCTTC	CASSLAWSSYNEQFF
once	-	TRBV15	TRBJ1-1	TGTGCCACCAGCAGAGATACGGGGGTGAACACTGAAGCTTTCTTT	CATSRDTGVNTEAFF